The 28 T cell receptor beta chains presented below share a single source sample, sequenced in a study of early T cells in non-severe SARS-CoV-2 infection. Via MiXCR, TCRdb re-called the 5' RACE reads, giving one row per CDR3 protein. The top ten clones hold 1.3% of a sample with around 100,000 distinct CDR3 sequences, approximately 17% of them seen once. The sequenced material came from whole blood. These receptors were obtained from an adult who was a healthcare worker with PCR-confirmed SARS-CoV-2 infection or an uninfected control (not recorded which).

This clonotype occurred many times. The chain joins TRBV25-1 to TRBJ1-2, with D possibly matching TRBD1 (5 bases). V was clipped by 4 bases and J by 4 bases, with 13 bases between them. The germline CDR1 and CDR2 sequences are MGHDK and SYGVNS. The length of the CDR3 is 14 residues. The CDR3 nucleotides are TGTGCCAGCAGTGCGACAGCCTCTGGCTATGGCTACACCTTC. It codes for CASSATASGYGYTF.

The chain is built from TRBV28 and TRBJ2-1, with TRBD2 matching 9 bases. This CDR3 region has 19 residues. Germline CDR1 reads MDHEN; CDR2 reads SYDVKM. The junction had 19 bases not matched to a gene; V was cut back by 4 bases and J by 6 bases. CDR3 sequence: CASSSYYNYGGRAGNEQFF. DNA of the CDR3: TGTGCCAGCAGTTCCTATTATAATTATGGCGGGAGGGCCGGCAATGAGCAGTTCTTC.

The chain carries TRBV9 and TRBJ2-1; 10 bases match TRBD2. This CDR3 is built from 15 residues. The germline gives CDR1 SGDLS, CDR2 YYNGEE. V lost 1 base to trimming and J lost 7 bases; unmatched junction nucleotides: 5. This CDR3 is CASSVLAGEGNEQFF. The CDR3 DNA reads TGTGCCAGCAGCGTACTAGCGGGAGAAGGAAATGAGCAGTTCTTC. The full variable domain, completed using reference TRBV9 and TRBJ2-1, is DSGVTQTPKHLITATGQRVTLRCSPRSGDLSVYWYQQSLDQGLQFLIQYYNGEERAKGNILERFSAQQFPDLHSELNLSSLELGDSALYFCASSVLAGEGNEQFFGPGTRLTVL.

The chain carries TRBV12-3 or TRBV12-4 and TRBJ2-7; 12 nucleotides align to TRBD2. The V segment lost 5 bases and the J segment 2 bases; nucleotides outside the gene matches: 4. This CDR3 contains 15 residues. The CDR3 loop reads CASSRTSGEPYEQYF. The CDR3 region has the DNA TGTGCCAGCAGTCGGACTAGCGGGGAGCCCTACGAGCAGTACTTC.

The chain uses TRBV6-2 or TRBV6-3 and TRBJ2-7; D perhaps matches TRBD2 (6 bases). The length of the CDR3 is 15 residues. V lost 4 bases and J lost 0, with 13 bases in between. In germline, CDR1 is MNHEY, CDR2 SVGEGT. The CDR3: CASSSFYGSSYEQYF. Written as DNA, the CDR3 is TGTGCCAGCAGTTCCTTTTACGGGAGCTCCTACGAGCAGTACTTC.

For the CDR3, the DNA is TGTGCCAGCAGTTTAAGGGGGGCCGGCTATGGCTACACCTTC. Translation gives CASSLRGAGYGYTF. The V gene is TRBV27, the J gene TRBJ1-2, with a possible D match to TRBD1 (6 bases). The CDR3 loop spans 14 amino acids. Germline V gives CDR1 MNHEY, CDR2 SMNVEV (reference sequence). V lost 2 bases and J lost 4, with 11 bases in between.

There are a few counts of this clonotype. V usage is TRBV6-5 and J usage is TRBJ1-6, with no clear D. The length of the CDR3 is 15 residues. V was cut by 1 base and J by 9 bases, with 13 bases left in between. In germline, CDR1 is MNHEY, CDR2 SVGAGI. The CDR3 DNA reads as TGTGCCAGCAGTTACTATCAAGCCCTGAGTTCACCCCTCCACTTT. Its protein product is CASSYYQALSSPLHF.

This clonotype was detected only a few times. The genes are TRBV10-2 and TRBJ1-4; no clear D gene. The germline V and J ends were trimmed by 6 bases and 8 bases, with 16 bases remaining between them. The CDR3 loop spans 14 amino acids. Per germline, CDR1 WSHSY and CDR2 SAAADI. The CDR3 DNA is TGCGCCAGCAGCACGGTCATCAGAGGGGAAAAACTGTTTTTT. As protein: CASSTVIRGEKLFF.

A few counts support this clonotype. The rearrangement links TRBV4-1 to TRBJ2-7; 7 bases line up with TRBD1. Germline V gene sequence: CDR1 MGHRA, CDR2 YSYEKL. CDR3 length equals 15 residues. V shed 1 base and J 6 bases; nucleotides not matched to a gene: 9. The DNA for the CDR3 is TGCGCCAGCAGCCAAGTGGGACAGCCGCCCGCCGAGCAGTACTTC. Translated, it gives CASSQVGQPPAEQYF.

This clonotype was seen many times. Mismatch with germline at one junction end may stem from a read error. This sequence joins TRBV5-1 and TRBJ1-2; D uncertain. This CDR3 comprises 13 residues. Germline CDR1 is SGHRS and CDR2 is YFSETQ. CDR3 coding DNA: TGCGCCAGCACCTTGCAGTTTGGGTATGGCTACACCTTC. Residues: CASTLQFGYGYTF.

This clonotype showed up just a few times. The chain employs TRBV29-1 and TRBJ2-2; 12 bases are shared with TRBD2. The CDR3 runs 15 residues. The V segment lost 5 bases and the J segment 5 bases; nucleotides outside the gene matches: 6. CDR1 is SQVTM, CDR2 ANQGSEA, per germline. CDR3 coding DNA: TGCAGCGTTACCGGACTAGCGGGACGGACCGGGGAGCTGTTTTTT. Amino acids: CSVTGLAGRTGELFF.

In its sample, this clonotype was seen a few times. The chain joins TRBV19 to TRBJ2-7, with 8 bases matching TRBD1. The V segment lost 7 bases and the J segment 5 bases; nucleotides outside the gene matches: 7. CDR1 is LNHDA, CDR2 SQIVND, per germline (reference sequence). CDR3 length equals 13 residues. CDR3 residues: CASTPGGFNEQYF. In DNA form, the CDR3 reads TGTGCCAGTACCCCAGGGGGCTTTAACGAGCAGTACTTC.

V and J are TRBV7-2 and TRBJ2-1; D unresolved. Trimming pared 0 bases from V and 9 bases from J, leaving 6 bases between. Germline CDR1 SGHTA, CDR2 FQGNSA. This CDR3 is 12 amino acids long. The CDR3 DNA follows: TGTGCCAGCAGCTTAGCGTTTTCTGAGCAGTTCTTC. Protein product: CASSLAFSEQFF.

This clonotype showed up just a few times. The rearrangement joins TRBV28 to TRBJ1-2, with D uncertain. This CDR3 is built from 13 residues. V dropped 5 bases and J dropped 4 bases, with 11 bases sitting between them. The germline V gene has CDR1 MDHEN and CDR2 SYDVKM. The CDR3 reads CASSQHLSYGYTF. In DNA, the CDR3 is TGTGCCAGCAGTCAACACCTGTCCTATGGCTACACCTTC.

This clonotype was observed a handful of times. The J gene is TRBJ1-2, the V gene TRBV11-2; 7 bases align to TRBD1. The V and J ends lost 5 bases and 4 bases, in that order; junction bases with no gene match: 7. Germline V gene data show CDR1 as SGHAT and CDR2 as FQNNGV. The CDR3 covers 14 residues. This CDR3 reads CASSLRQGGYGYTF. The CDR3 nucleotides read TGTGCCAGCAGCCTTCGACAGGGTGGCTATGGCTACACCTTC.

Concerning this clonotype: The conserved closing phenylalanine or tryptophan is absent in this CDR3, likely reflecting a read error. The chain joins TRBV18 to TRBJ2-7; D may be TRBD1 (6 bases). CDR3 length: 13 amino acids. V was cut by 2 bases and J by 4 bases, with 9 bases left in between. Germline V gene data show CDR1 as KGHSH and CDR2 as LQKENI. DNA of the CDR3: TGTGCCAGCTCACCAGGACAGCTTTACGAGCAGTACTCC. It yields the protein CASSPGQLYEQYS.

The chain combines TRBV10-2 with TRBJ1-1, with D hard to call. Trimming shortened V by 5 bases and J by 3 bases, and 16 bases separated the two germline ends. This CDR3 region has 15 residues. The germline V gene has CDR1 WSHSY and CDR2 SAAADI. The CDR3 DNA follows: TGCGCCAGCAGTAGATCCCAAAACATGTACACTGAAGCTTTCTTT. This gives the protein CASSRSQNMYTEAFF.

The genes are TRBV29-1 and TRBJ2-1; D is unclear. CDR1 and CDR2 from the germline V gene are SQVTM and ANQGSEA. Trimming shortened V by 0 bases and J by 1 base, and 10 bases separated the two germline ends. This CDR3 spans 15 amino acids. The CDR3 DNA follows: TGCAGCGTTGAAGATCTTACAGAGTCCTACAATGAGCAGTTCTTC. It yields the protein CSVEDLTESYNEQFF.

The chain has TRBV7-2 and TRBJ2-7; a possible D gene is TRBD1 (6 bases). This CDR3 is built from 14 residues. Trimming took 2 bases from V and 3 from J, leaving 11 bases between them. Germline V gene data show CDR1 as SGHTA and CDR2 as FQGNSA. CDR3 protein: CASSLSRGIYEQYF. CDR3 DNA sequence: TGTGCCAGCAGCTTATCCAGGGGTATCTACGAGCAGTACTTC.

V is TRBV9 and J is TRBJ2-3; a possible D gene is TRBD1 (6 bases). CDR1 and CDR2 from the germline V gene are SGDLS and YYNGEE. This CDR3 is 16 amino acids long. Trimming cost V 4 bases and J 2 bases, with 17 bases left between them. The CDR3 coding sequence is TGTGCCAGCAGCCCCCGCCTAGGGGGAGACACAGATACGCAGTATTTT. Translated, it gives CASSPRLGGDTDTQYF. The full variable domain, in which reference TRBV9 and TRBJ2-3 provide the parts outside the CDR3, is DSGVTQTPKHLITATGQRVTLRCSPRSGDLSVYWYQQSLDQGLQFLIQYYNGEERAKGNILERFSAQQFPDLHSELNLSSLELGDSALYFCASSPRLGGDTDTQYFGPGTRLTVL.

This clonotype occurred many times. The chain couples TRBV10-2 to TRBJ1-4; no reliable D call. V was shortened by 11 bases and J by 5 bases, with 18 bases between the two germline ends. Germline lookup yields CDR1 WSHSY and CDR2 SAAADI. The CDR3 has 14 amino acids. CDR3 sequence reads: CAVQATAKNEKLFF. DNA for the CDR3: TGCGCCGTTCAGGCCACAGCGAAAAATGAAAAACTGTTTTTT.

V and J are TRBV28 and TRBJ2-7; no definite D call. Between the trimmed V and J ends, which lost 2 bases and 6 bases, there was a span of 2 bases. From germline, CDR1 is MDHEN and CDR2 SYDVKM. The CDR3 runs 10 residues. The CDR3: CASSLTEQYF. CDR3 DNA sequence: TGTGCCAGCAGTTTAACCGAGCAGTACTTC. The full variable domain, its missing parts supplied by reference TRBV28 and TRBJ2-7, is DVKVTQSSRYLVKRTGEKVFLECVQDMDHENMFWYRQDPGLGLRLIYFSYDVKMKEKGDIPEGYSVSREKKERFSLILESASTNQTSMYLCASSLTEQYFGPGTRLTVT.

This clonotype showed up just a few times. This chain connects TRBV12-3 or TRBV12-4 to TRBJ1-2, with D perhaps matching TRBD1 (5 bases). The length of the CDR3 is 17 residues. The germline V and J ends were trimmed by 6 bases and 4 bases, with 24 bases remaining between them. The CDR3 nucleotides are TGTGCCAGCAGAGGCCCGGGTGGCAGGGCCGATTTCTATGGCTACACCTTC. Translation: CASRGPGGRADFYGYTF.

The chain links TRBV20-1 to TRBJ2-1; 8 bases align to TRBD2. CDR3 length: 13 amino acids. V lost 8 bases, J lost 9 bases, and 12 bases stayed unmatched. Germline CDR1 is DFQATT and CDR2 is SNEGSKA (reference sequence). CDR3 bases: TGCAGTAAGACAAGCGGGAGCTTAGGTGAGCAGTTCTTC. It specifies CSKTSGSLGEQFF.

V gene TRBV20-1 combines with J gene TRBJ1-1, with a weak D call TRBD1 (6 bases). From germline, CDR1 is DFQATT and CDR2 SNEGSKA (reference sequence). The CDR3 is made up of 13 amino acids. Trimming cost V 1 base and J 4 bases, with 10 bases left between them. The CDR3 region is CSARVGGGTEAFF. For the CDR3, the DNA is TGCAGTGCTAGAGTAGGAGGGGGCACTGAAGCTTTCTTT.

This chain connects TRBV10-2 to TRBJ2-1; possible D gene TRBD2, 6 bases. The CDR3 contains 15 residues. CDR1 is WSHSY, CDR2 SAAADI, per germline. The V end lost 8 bases, the J end lost 6 bases, and 20 bases lay between the germline ends. The CDR3 sequence is CASSRDGGPSNEQFF. The CDR3 DNA reads as TGCGCCAGCTCACGGGACGGGGGTCCCTCCAATGAGCAGTTCTTC.

There are many counts of this clonotype. The V gene is TRBV28, the J gene TRBJ1-2; no clear D. Germline lookup yields CDR1 MDHEN and CDR2 SYDVKM. The CDR3 covers 12 residues. Trimming cost V 2 bases and J 2 bases, with 3 bases left between them. In DNA, the CDR3 is TGTGCCAGCAGTTTAGGCAACTATGGCTACACCTTC. Translation gives CASSLGNYGYTF.

Many counts were recorded for this clonotype. The chain couples TRBV6-5 to TRBJ1-2, with TRBD1 as a possible D gene (6 bases). Germline CDR1 MNHEY, CDR2 SVGAGI. CDR3 length: 15 residues. With 6 bases removed from V and 4 bases from J, the gap between germline ends came to 18 bases. The CDR3, as DNA: TGTGCCAGCAGCCAGGGGTTCGGGGGAGCCTATGGCTACACCTTC. Amino acid sequence: CASSQGFGGAYGYTF.